These T cell receptor beta chains were read from a single sample in a study of regulatory T cells in long-lasting Graves disease. TCRdb used MiXCR to reprocess the multiplex PCR reads, holding one entry per CDR3 protein. The data show 350,000 to 550,000 distinct CDR3 sequences, 15% seen once. The same sample was also used in a study of T cells in Graves' hyperthyroidism and ophthalmopathy.

The input for sequencing was peripheral blood mononuclear cells (PBMCs), taken at new diagnosis, from a patient treated with antithyroid drugs. Every receptor here comes from a woman in her twenties or thirties with Graves disease. CDR3s include the opening cysteine and the closing phenylalanine or tryptophan. Fields, in order: CDR3 length, D gene, J gene, clone size, V gene, CDR3 protein, CDR3 DNA. A D gene is named only where the DNA matches it firmly. The listing skips clone size in some rows; elsewhere it reads once, few, many or a size class.

len: 15; d_gene: TRBD2; j_gene: TRBJ2-1; abundance: many; v_gene: TRBV27; CDR3aa: CASSLSKREDNEQFF; CDR3nt: TGTGCCAGCAGTTTATCGAAGCGGGAGGACAATGAGCAGTTCTTC
len: 15; d_gene: NA; j_gene: TRBJ1-5; abundance: few; v_gene: TRBV28; CDR3aa: CASSLPSGGGKPQHF; CDR3nt: TGTGCCAGCAGTTTACCCTCCGGGGGCGGGAAGCCCCAGCATTTT
len: 14; d_gene: NA; j_gene: TRBJ1-1; abundance: few; v_gene: TRBV4-1; CDR3aa: CASRRVGLRSEAFF; CDR3nt: TGCGCCAGCCGGAGGGTGGGTTTGAGATCTGAAGCTTTCTTT
len: 16; d_gene: NA; j_gene: TRBJ1-1; abundance: NA; v_gene: TRBV6-1; CDR3aa: CASLGGSTGRDTEAFF; CDR3nt: TGTGCCAGCCTGGGGGGGTCCACAGGGAGGGACACTGAAGCTTTCTTT
len: 15; d_gene: NA; j_gene: TRBJ2-3; abundance: many; v_gene: TRBV12-3/TRBV12-4; CDR3aa: CASSWGAGGVDTQYF; CDR3nt: TGTGCCAGCAGTTGGGGAGCAGGAGGGGTAGATACGCAGTATTTT
len: 16; d_gene: TRBD1; j_gene: TRBJ2-5; abundance: NA; v_gene: TRBV9; CDR3aa: CASSVAWGQGQETQYF; CDR3nt: TGTGCCAGCAGCGTAGCTTGGGGACAGGGGCAAGAGACCCAGTACTTC
len: 13; d_gene: NA; j_gene: TRBJ1-1; abundance: many; v_gene: TRBV7-9; CDR3aa: CASSPQGGTEAFF; CDR3nt: TGTGCCAGCAGCCCCCAGGGAGGTACTGAAGCTTTCTTT
len: 16; d_gene: NA; j_gene: TRBJ1-2; abundance: many; v_gene: TRBV24-1; CDR3aa: CATSDPNRDDYYGYTF; CDR3nt: TGTGCCACCAGTGACCCAAACAGGGATGATTACTATGGCTACACCTTC
len: 16; d_gene: TRBD1; j_gene: TRBJ1-1; abundance: NA; v_gene: TRBV20-1; CDR3aa: CSARRTGAHFPTEAFF; CDR3nt: TGCAGTGCTAGACGGACAGGGGCACATTTTCCCACTGAAGCTTTCTTT
len: 15; d_gene: NA; j_gene: TRBJ2-2; abundance: many; v_gene: TRBV28; CDR3aa: CASSFHGRLTGELFF; CDR3nt: TGTGCCAGCAGTTTTCACGGGCGACTCACCGGGGAGCTGTTTTTT
len: 16; d_gene: NA; j_gene: TRBJ2-3; abundance: many; v_gene: TRBV7-8; CDR3aa: CASRPAEGSGTDTQYF; CDR3nt: TGTGCCAGCAGACCCGCCGAAGGGAGTGGCACAGATACGCAGTATTTT
len: 14; d_gene: NA; j_gene: TRBJ2-4; abundance: many; v_gene: TRBV7-9; CDR3aa: CASSFPATKNIQYF; CDR3nt: TGTGCCAGCAGCTTCCCAGCGACCAAAAACATTCAGTACTTC
len: 14; d_gene: NA; j_gene: TRBJ1-5; abundance: many; v_gene: TRBV2; CDR3aa: CASSERQVYQPQHF; CDR3nt: TGTGCCAGCAGTGAACGACAGGTTTATCAGCCCCAGCATTTT
len: 16; d_gene: TRBD2; j_gene: TRBJ2-7; abundance: many; v_gene: TRBV27; CDR3aa: CASSLFPSGSSYEQYF; CDR3nt: TGTGCCAGCAGTTTATTTCCTAGCGGGAGCTCCTACGAGCAGTACTTC
len: 16; d_gene: TRBD2; j_gene: TRBJ2-3; abundance: many; v_gene: TRBV2; CDR3aa: CASQSASGSYADTQYF; CDR3nt: TGTGCCAGCCAATCCGCGAGCGGGAGTTACGCAGATACGCAGTATTTT
len: 13; d_gene: NA; j_gene: TRBJ1-1; abundance: NA; v_gene: TRBV12-5; CDR3aa: CASGTDLGTEAFF; CDR3nt: TGTGCTAGTGGGACAGACCTTGGCACTGAAGCTTTCTTT
len: 14; d_gene: NA; j_gene: TRBJ1-5; abundance: many; v_gene: TRBV2; CDR3aa: CASSVIRGTQPQHF; CDR3nt: TGTGCCAGCAGTGTAATACGGGGGACTCAGCCCCAGCATTTT
len: 14; d_gene: NA; j_gene: TRBJ2-7; abundance: many; v_gene: TRBV7-9; CDR3aa: CASSFARKTYEQYF; CDR3nt: TGTGCCAGCAGCTTTGCCCGGAAAACCTACGAGCAGTACTTC
len: 18; d_gene: TRBD2; j_gene: TRBJ2-4; abundance: NA; v_gene: TRBV7-9; CDR3aa: CASVGGLAGEMAKNIQYF; CDR3nt: TGTGCCAGCGTAGGGGGACTAGCGGGAGAAATGGCCAAAAACATTCAGTACTTC
len: 17; d_gene: TRBD2; j_gene: TRBJ2-1; abundance: many; v_gene: TRBV30; CDR3aa: CACRGQAGTSGKGEQFF; CDR3nt: TGTGCCTGTAGAGGACAGGCGGGGACTAGCGGGAAGGGTGAGCAGTTCTTC
len: 15; d_gene: NA; j_gene: TRBJ1-5; abundance: NA; v_gene: TRBV15; CDR3aa: CATSRVGESNQPQHF; CDR3nt: TGTGCCACCAGCAGGGTTGGGGAGAGCAATCAGCCCCAGCATTTT
len: 17; d_gene: TRBD2; j_gene: TRBJ2-5; abundance: few; v_gene: TRBV3-1; CDR3aa: CASSLPQGLAGGETQYF; CDR3nt: TGTGCCAGCAGCCTCCCTCAAGGACTAGCGGGAGGGGAGACCCAGTACTTC
len: 15; d_gene: NA; j_gene: TRBJ2-5; abundance: few; v_gene: TRBV5-8; CDR3aa: CASSLGQYTQETQYF; CDR3nt: TGTGCCAGCAGCTTGGGACAGTACACACAAGAGACCCAGTACTTC
len: 15; d_gene: NA; j_gene: TRBJ2-3; abundance: NA; v_gene: TRBV27; CDR3aa: CASSLEGLARDTQYF; CDR3nt: TGTGCCAGCAGTTTAGAGGGGTTAGCGAGAGATACGCAGTATTTT
len: 18; d_gene: NA; j_gene: TRBJ1-6; abundance: NA; v_gene: TRBV3-1; CDR3aa: CASSQDGPASSYNSPLHF; CDR3nt: TGTGCCAGCAGCCAAGACGGGCCAGCCAGCTCCTATAATTCACCCCTCCACTTT
len: 18; d_gene: TRBD2; j_gene: TRBJ2-3; abundance: many; v_gene: TRBV7-9; CDR3aa: CASSTDSATSGSWNTQYF; CDR3nt: TGTGCCAGCAGCACAGATTCCGCGACTAGCGGGAGTTGGAATACGCAGTATTTT
len: 16; d_gene: NA; j_gene: TRBJ2-5; abundance: many; v_gene: TRBV7-2; CDR3aa: CASSFRPSLYQETQYF; CDR3nt: TGTGCCAGCAGCTTTAGGCCGTCACTATACCAAGAGACCCAGTACTTC
len: 17; d_gene: TRBD2; j_gene: TRBJ2-1; abundance: many; v_gene: TRBV11-2; CDR3aa: CASSSLTGRAPGNEQFF; CDR3nt: TGTGCCAGCAGCTCTCTGACCGGGAGGGCCCCGGGCAATGAGCAGTTCTTC
len: 15; d_gene: NA; j_gene: TRBJ2-3; abundance: many; v_gene: TRBV27; CDR3aa: CASSTLRRKDDTQYF; CDR3nt: TGTGCCAGCAGTACTTTAAGACGGAAAGATGATACGCAGTATTTT
len: 14; d_gene: TRBD2; j_gene: TRBJ2-5; abundance: NA; v_gene: TRBV20-1; CDR3aa: CSGTSTYLGETQYF; CDR3nt: TGCAGTGGGACTAGCACTTATTTGGGGGAGACCCAGTACTTC
len: 14; d_gene: NA; j_gene: TRBJ2-1; abundance: NA; v_gene: TRBV19; CDR3aa: CASTPDLNYNEQFF; CDR3nt: TGTGCCAGTACCCCGGACTTAAATTACAATGAGCAGTTCTTC
len: 14; d_gene: NA; j_gene: TRBJ2-7; abundance: NA; v_gene: TRBV25-1; CDR3aa: CASSNLGDHYEQYF; CDR3nt: TGTGCCAGCAGTAACCTCGGGGACCACTACGAGCAGTACTTC
len: 13; d_gene: NA; j_gene: TRBJ2-5; abundance: once; v_gene: TRBV20-1; CDR3aa: CSAERQNQETQYF; CDR3nt: TGCAGTGCTGAAAGACAGAACCAAGAGACCCAGTACTTC
len: 15; d_gene: TRBD1; j_gene: TRBJ2-1; abundance: NA; v_gene: TRBV7-6; CDR3aa: CASSLEDRVYNEQFF; CDR3nt: TGTGCCAGCAGCTTAGAGGACAGGGTGTACAATGAGCAGTTCTTC
len: 15; d_gene: NA; j_gene: TRBJ2-2; abundance: NA; v_gene: TRBV5-1; CDR3aa: CASSFDPENTGELFF; CDR3nt: TGCGCCAGCAGCTTTGATCCGGAGAACACCGGGGAGCTGTTTTTT
len: 14; d_gene: NA; j_gene: TRBJ2-5; abundance: NA; v_gene: TRBV11-2; CDR3aa: CASSLTDTQETQYF; CDR3nt: TGTGCCAGCAGCCTGACAGATACCCAAGAGACCCAGTACTTC
len: 15; d_gene: TRBD1; j_gene: TRBJ2-1; abundance: few; v_gene: TRBV29-1; CDR3aa: CSAPFPGQRYDEQFF; CDR3nt: TGCAGCGCGCCTTTTCCGGGACAGAGATACGATGAGCAGTTCTTC
len: 15; d_gene: NA; j_gene: TRBJ2-2; abundance: many; v_gene: TRBV6-1; CDR3aa: CASGPTAAYTGELFF; CDR3nt: TGTGCCAGCGGCCCGACAGCGGCCTACACCGGGGAGCTGTTTTTT
len: 11; d_gene: NA; j_gene: TRBJ2-3; abundance: many; v_gene: TRBV11-2; CDR3aa: CAILGTDTQYF; CDR3nt: TGTGCCATCCTCGGCACAGATACGCAGTATTTT
len: 19; d_gene: TRBD2; j_gene: TRBJ2-3; abundance: NA; v_gene: TRBV15; CDR3aa: CATSGLAERPHTSTDTQYF; CDR3nt: TGTGCCACCAGCGGGCTAGCGGAGCGCCCACATACTTCCACAGATACGCAGTATTTT